The clone carrying this TCR gamma chain came up a few times. For this DNA, TCRdb reports the protein of a much larger clone, which diverges at residue 3, most likely from a read error; the protein presented here is translated directly from the DNA. The data derive from a study of γδ T cells in repeated Plasmodium falciparum infection. Flow sorting of PBMC yielded separate Vgamma9/Vdelta2+ and Vdelta2-negative gammadelta T cell populations for bulk repertoire analysis. The germline V gene has CDR1 EGSNGY and CDR2 YDSYNSKV. This CDR3 is 14 amino acids long. TRG and TRD sequences were obtained from every sorted gammadelta sample. TCRdb re-called the multiplex PCR reads using CATT. The sample carries about 30,000 gamma-chain clones, 1.4% recorded once.

The chain combines TRGV2 with TRGJ1 or TRGJ2. What was sequenced was gamma-delta T cells from blood. This receptor was identified in a pool of human donors (malaria-infected and uninfected, not separated). This CDR3 is CAIWDLENYYKKLF. CDR3 nucleotide sequence: TGTGCCATCTGGGACCTCGAGAATTATTATAAGAAACTCTTT.